The 18 T cell receptor beta chains in this list originate from one sample, sequenced in a study of T cell repertoires in cytomegalovirus infection. No antigens are known for them. From the reads, TCRdb called clonotypes with MiXCR, one entry per CDR3 protein. The sample has around 310,000 distinct CDR3 sequences, 25% to 30% seen once. The sample was cultured PBMCs, taken from culture after CMV antigen stimulation. These receptors came from a human donor in good health (CMV status not recorded). Some clones in this sample may be carry-over from other donors' samples.

This clonotype was recorded at least ten times. This chain uses TRBV7-2 with TRBJ2-7; TRBD1 agrees at 8 bases. The V segment lost 0 bases and the J segment 4 bases; nucleotides outside the gene matches: 8. CDR3 size: 16 residues. Germline lookup yields CDR1 SGHTA and CDR2 FQGNSA. Here the CDR3 DNA reads TGTGCCAGCAGCTTAGCGCGGGGCAGGGGGCAGTACGAGCAGTACTTC. Translation: CASSLARGRGQYEQYF.

In its sample, this clonotype was seen a few times. The chain recombines TRBV7-3 with TRBJ2-1; unclear D gene. The CDR3 is made up of 16 amino acids. V lost 0 bases and J lost 0, with 9 bases in between. The germline CDR1 and CDR2 sequences are SGHTA and FQGTGA. CDR3 amino acids: CASSLTSSSSYNEQFF. CDR3 DNA sequence: TGTGCCAGCAGCTTAACTAGCTCAAGCTCCTACAATGAGCAGTTCTTC.

This clonotype was counted at least ten times. V usage is TRBV7-2 and J usage is TRBJ2-3; D remains ambiguous. Per germline, CDR1 SGHTA and CDR2 FQGNSA. There are 12 residues in the CDR3. V lost 5 bases, J lost 2 bases, and 5 bases lay in between. The CDR3 DNA reads TGTGCCAGCAGCCCGACCACAGATACGCAGTATTTT. Protein: CASSPTTDTQYF.

The chain joins TRBV12-3 or TRBV12-4 to TRBJ1-1; 7 nucleotides agree with TRBD1. There are 15 residues in the CDR3. V lost 6 bases to trimming and J lost 5 bases; unmatched junction nucleotides: 12. CDR3 sequence (DNA): TGTGCCAGCAGCTCACCGACAGGGAAAAGGACTGAAGCTTTCTTT. Protein sequence: CASSSPTGKRTEAFF.

This clonotype was seen only a few times. The chain couples TRBV23-1 to TRBJ2-2; 10 nucleotides line up with TRBD2. TRBV23-1 falls under the ORF class, with uncertain function. This CDR3 has 21 amino acids. V was clipped by 0 bases and J by 4 bases; unmatched bases: 17. CDR3: CASSQSMSSGSLKGSTGELFF. The CDR3 DNA reads as TGCGCCAGCAGTCAATCAATGTCTAGCGGGAGTCTCAAGGGGAGCACCGGGGAGCTGTTTTTT.

At least ten counts were recorded for this clonotype. J is TRBJ2-1 and V is TRBV7-2; no clear D. Germline CDR1 reads SGHTA; CDR2 reads FQGNSA. V gave up 4 bases and J gave up 4 bases, with 2 bases separating them. The CDR3 contains 11 residues. The CDR3 spells CASSWYNEQFF. The CDR3 coding sequence is TGTGCCAGCAGCTGGTACAATGAGCAGTTCTTC.

This clonotype was seen repeatedly, ten times or more. DNA of the CDR3: TGTGCCAGCAGCTTAGGGACTGCAGAAGAGACCCAGTACTTC. Its translation: CASSLGTAEETQYF. The chain couples TRBV7-8 to TRBJ2-5; perhaps TRBD2 as D (5 bases). CDR3 length: 14 residues. V was trimmed by 1 base and J by 3 bases, leaving 9 bases between them. Germline values: CDR1 SGHVS, CDR2 FQNEAQ.

This clonotype was seen ten or more times. The chain carries TRBV7-8 and TRBJ1-2; D perhaps matches TRBD1 (6 bases). This CDR3 has 15 residues. CDR1 and CDR2 (germline): SGHVS, FQNEAQ. The ends were cut back, 5 bases at V and 7 bases at J, with 20 bases in the middle. CDR3 loop: CASSLLRGSRGGYTF. The CDR3 nucleotides are TGTGCCAGCAGCCTCTTGAGGGGGTCCCGAGGTGGCTACACCTTC.

The chain has TRBV11-2 and TRBJ1-3, with 8 bases lining up with TRBD1. Germline loops: CDR1 SGHAT, CDR2 FQNNGV. Unmatched junction bases numbered 10, after V lost 5 bases and J lost 4 bases. The CDR3 contains 16 residues. CDR3: CASSHNRGKSGNTIYF. The CDR3 DNA reads as TGTGCCAGCAGCCACAACAGGGGGAAAAGCGGAAACACCATATATTTT.

This sequence joins TRBV7-6 and TRBJ1-1; perhaps TRBD1 as D (5 bases). This CDR3 has 14 residues. Germline CDR1 SGHVS, CDR2 FNYEAQ. Trimming removed 5 bases from V and 5 bases from J, with 15 bases in between. CDR3 amino acids: CASSPPGRKTEAFF. The CDR3 nucleotides read TGTGCCAGCAGCCCTCCGGGGCGAAAGACTGAAGCTTTCTTT. The full variable domain, in which reference TRBV7-6 and TRBJ1-1 provide the parts outside the CDR3, is GAGVSQSPRYKVTKRGQDVALRCDPISGHVSLYWYRQALGQGPEFLTYFNYEAQQDKSGLPNDRFSAERPEGSISTLTIQRTEQRDSAMYRCASSPPGRKTEAFFGQGTRLTVV.

The V call is TRBV28, the J call TRBJ1-1; 11 nucleotides match TRBD1. Germline values: CDR1 MDHEN, CDR2 SYDVKM. V trimming: 5 bases; J trimming: 9 bases; junction bases outside the gene matches: 11. CDR3 size: 15 residues. The DNA for the CDR3 is TGTGCCAGCAGTCTCGGACAGGGGGCAGGAGGTAAAGCTTTCTTT. The encoded protein is CASSLGQGAGGKAFF.

This clonotype appeared a few times. The chain has TRBV12-3 or TRBV12-4 and TRBJ1-5; 12 nucleotides match TRBD1. CDR3 length equals 17 residues. The V gene end was trimmed by 1 base and the J gene end by 2 bases; junction bases not matched to a gene: 3. The CDR3 is CASSLVGTGGRNQPQHF. The CDR3 DNA sequence: TGTGCCAGCAGTTTAGTGGGGACAGGGGGCCGCAATCAGCCCCAGCATTTT.

V usage is TRBV3-1 and J usage is TRBJ1-5; no clear D. Germline CDR1 reads LGHDT; CDR2 reads YNNKEL (reference sequence). The CDR3 is 15 amino acids. Trimming took off 0 bases at V and 2 bases at J, with 8 bases between the two ends. Written as DNA, the CDR3 is TGTGCCAGCAGCCAAGATACTGGGCGCAATCAGCCCCAGCATTTT. Its translation is CASSQDTGRNQPQHF.

This clonotype was seen repeatedly, ten times or more. The J gene is TRBJ1-2, the V gene TRBV7-2; D is unclear. V lost 5 bases and J lost 7, with 20 bases in between. Germline-derived CDR1 and CDR2 are SGHTA and FQGNSA. The CDR3 totals 15 residues. The CDR3 sequence: CASSGSESLGGGYTF. DNA for the CDR3: TGTGCCAGCAGCGGAAGCGAGAGTCTAGGTGGTGGCTACACCTTC.

V is TRBV10-3 and J is TRBJ2-3; D uncertain. The V end lost 8 bases, the J end lost 8 bases, and 17 bases lay between the germline ends. The CDR3 runs 13 residues. Germline V gene data show CDR1 as ENHRY and CDR2 as SYGVKD. DNA of the CDR3: TGTGCCATCCAGGCTGACCCTACGGGTACGCAGTATTTT. Residues: CAIQADPTGTQYF.

V is TRBV24-1 and J is TRBJ2-1; D is unresolved. Deletions cut 0 bases from V and 5 bases from J, with 10 bases between. The CDR3 spans 15 residues. Per the germline V gene, CDR1 is KGHDR and CDR2 is SFDVKD. The CDR3 nucleotides read TGTGCCACCAGTGATTTGCAGCTGCGGCACAATGAGCAGTTCTTC. Its translation: CATSDLQLRHNEQFF.

Concerning this clonotype itself: Because the CDR3 is missing its conserved closing phenylalanine or tryptophan, this is likely a read error. The V and J genes are TRBV10-3 and TRBJ1-2, with D perhaps matching TRBD1 (5 bases). The V end was cut by 4 bases, the J end by 6 bases, with 18 bases between. Germline V CDR1 and CDR2: ENHRY, SYGVKD. The CDR3 extends over 15 amino acids. The CDR3 DNA follows: TGTGCCATCAGTGGGATTCCCGACAGAATCCATGGCTACACCTAC. The encoded protein is CAISGIPDRIHGYTY.

There are many counts of this clonotype. The chain links TRBV7-9 to TRBJ2-5; D call uncertain. CDR3 length: 13 amino acids. V shed 5 bases and J shed 2 bases, with 9 bases lying between them. Germline values: CDR1 SEHNR, CDR2 FQNEAQ (reference sequence). The chain's CDR3 is CASSQTVQETQYF. CDR3 sequence (DNA): TGTGCCAGCAGCCAAACAGTACAAGAGACCCAGTACTTC.